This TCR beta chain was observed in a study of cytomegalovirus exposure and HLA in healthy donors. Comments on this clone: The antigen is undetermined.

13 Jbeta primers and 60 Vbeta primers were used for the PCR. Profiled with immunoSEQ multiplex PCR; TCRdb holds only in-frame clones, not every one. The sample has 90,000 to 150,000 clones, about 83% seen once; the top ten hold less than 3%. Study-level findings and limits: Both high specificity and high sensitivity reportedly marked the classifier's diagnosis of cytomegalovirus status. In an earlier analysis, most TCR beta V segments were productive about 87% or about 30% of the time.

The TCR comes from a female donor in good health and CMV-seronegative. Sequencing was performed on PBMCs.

The CDR3 here is CASSPTAPGSAGGQYF. The CDR3, as DNA: TGTGCCAGCAGCCCGACGGCGCCGGGTTCCGCAGGGGGGCAGTACTTC. The chain carries TRBV7-9 and TRBJ2-7, with 7 bases lining up with TRBD1. The germline CDR1 and CDR2 sequences are SEHNR and FQNEAQ (reference sequence). V lost 5 bases to trimming and J lost 9 bases; unmatched junction nucleotides: 19. CDR3 size: 16 residues. The variable domain in full, with the rest retrieved from reference TRBV7-9 and TRBJ2-7, is DTGVSQNPRHKITKRGQNVTFRCDPISEHNRLYWYRQTLGQGPEFLTYFQNEAQLEKSRLLSDRFSAERPKGSFSTLEIQRTEQGDSAMYLCASSPTAPGSAGGQYFGPGTRLTVT.